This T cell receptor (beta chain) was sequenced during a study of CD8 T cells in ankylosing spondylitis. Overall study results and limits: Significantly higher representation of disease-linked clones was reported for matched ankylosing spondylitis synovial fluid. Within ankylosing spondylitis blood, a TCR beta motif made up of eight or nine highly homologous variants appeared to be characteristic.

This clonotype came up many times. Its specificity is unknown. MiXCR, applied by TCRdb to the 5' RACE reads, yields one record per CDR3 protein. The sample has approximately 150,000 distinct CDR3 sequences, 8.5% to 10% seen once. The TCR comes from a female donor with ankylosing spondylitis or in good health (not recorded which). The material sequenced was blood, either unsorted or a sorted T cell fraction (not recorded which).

In DNA, the CDR3 is TGTGCCAGCAGTTTAGGCGCGGGGGCCTATGGCTACACCTTC. This codes for CASSLGAGAYGYTF. This sequence joins TRBV27 and TRBJ1-2; possibly TRBD1 for D (6 bases). Trimming removed 2 bases at V and 4 bases at J, with 11 bases between. The germline CDR1 and CDR2 sequences are MNHEY and SMNVEV (reference sequence). This CDR3 region has 14 residues.